This TCR beta chain originates from a study of blood T cell repertoires in COVID-19 (dated by TCRdb to the early 2020s). Some background on the complete study: Samples covering the acute and convalescent phases of COVID-19 were provided by collaborators in the United States, Italy and Spain. The prospective study material was composed of cDNA or gDNA derived from T cells, B-cell-depleted T cells, or PBMCs. The dataset comprised deeply sampled blood TCRbeta repertoires from subjects exposed to, actively infected with, or recovered from COVID-19. The repertoires were made available in a free public database intended to serve as a resource for research on the immune response to SARS-CoV-2. Samples came from the ongoing ImmuneRACE study (first 160 participants) plus 1,254 subjects from 6 global collaborators. Sample metadata almost always included a de-identified subject ID, COVID-19 status, age in years and sex. Where available, HLA class I and class II types were obtained from metadata supplied by the sample provider rather than from assay-based typing. What the research found in general, with its limitations: Clinical and demographic metadata were provided uncurated, with the amount varying by source and participant.

TCRbeta CDR3 regions were amplified from genomic DNA using the immunoSEQ Assay, a bias-controlled multiplex PCR. From the authors' description of their analysis: Within the assay, amplification of reference gene primers was used to estimate how many nucleated cells each sample contained. To quantify the absolute abundance of each unique TCRbeta CDR3 rearrangement, sequence reads were collapsed and filtered. For each sample, productive Simpson clonality was calculated by taking the square root of Simpson's diversity index across productive rearrangements. Imported from immuneACCESS, the table was reduced by TCRdb to in-frame sequences with V and J called. These copies leave out some clones; in studies compared against another copy, an unresolved V gene accounts for under half, and the cause of the remainder is not known. For V, J and clone size, that table is used; D and trimming come from the DNA. Counted in this sample were about 200,000 clones; 70% to 90% of them appeared once. Together, the top ten hold 5.9% of the sample.

Collaborating institutions collected whole blood in K2EDTA tubes following their own protocols. For TCRbeta analysis, collaborators shipped samples as frozen whole blood, isolated PBMCs, or DNA extracted from either of those sample types. V is pruned by 2 bases and J by 5 bases, leaving 5 bases of the junction without a gene match. The germline V gene gives CDR1 as MNHEY and CDR2 as SVGAGI. Reading from cysteine to phenylalanine, the CDR3 counts 15 amino acids. The read is trimmed to its CDR3 DNA, 45 bases read in frame from base 1. A word on this clone: What antigen it recognizes has not been identified. No base-level quality is on record; no much larger clone is a single base apart.

Sequencing input: peripheral blood. The rearranged segments are TRBV6-5 and TRBJ2-1, with 8 central nucleotides matching TRBD1. The TCR comes from a man at least 80 years old with acute or convalescent COVID-19. The CDR3 in this case is CASSYGQGAHNEQFF. The nucleotide sequence reads TGTGCCAGCAGTTACGGGCAGGGGGCCCACAATGAGCAGTTCTTC.